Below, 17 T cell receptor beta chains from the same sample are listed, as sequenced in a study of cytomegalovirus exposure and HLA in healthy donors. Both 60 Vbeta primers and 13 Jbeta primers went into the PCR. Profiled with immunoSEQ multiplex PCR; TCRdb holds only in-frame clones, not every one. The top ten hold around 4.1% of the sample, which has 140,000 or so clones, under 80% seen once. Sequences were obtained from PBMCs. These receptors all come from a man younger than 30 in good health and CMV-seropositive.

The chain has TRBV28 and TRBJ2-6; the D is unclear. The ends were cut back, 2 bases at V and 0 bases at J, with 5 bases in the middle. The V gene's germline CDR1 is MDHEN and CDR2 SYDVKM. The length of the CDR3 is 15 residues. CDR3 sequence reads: CASSLPSSGANVLTF. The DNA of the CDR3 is TGTGCCAGCAGTTTACCCAGCTCTGGGGCCAACGTCCTGACTTTC.

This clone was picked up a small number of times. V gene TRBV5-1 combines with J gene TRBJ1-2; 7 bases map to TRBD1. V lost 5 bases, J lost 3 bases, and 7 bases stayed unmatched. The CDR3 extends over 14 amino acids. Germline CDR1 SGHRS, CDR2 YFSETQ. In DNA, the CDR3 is TGCGCCAGCAGGCTACAGGGGTTGGACTATGGCTACACCTTC. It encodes CASRLQGLDYGYTF.

The CDR3 DNA is TGCGCCAGCAGCTTGAATCTGGGGGGACAGGGTGTCGAGCAGTACTTC. Its translation is CASSLNLGGQGVEQYF. The rearrangement joins TRBV5-1 to TRBJ2-7, with 9 bases lining up with TRBD1. The CDR3 sequence is 16 residues long. With 1 base clipped from V and 6 bases from J, the junction kept 11 bases outside the gene matches. Germline V gene lookup returns CDR1 SGHRS and CDR2 YFSETQ. Combining the CDR3 with reference TRBV5-1 and TRBJ2-7 gives the whole variable domain KAGVTQTPRYLIKTRGQQVTLSCSPISGHRSVSWYQQTPGQGLQFLFEYFSETQRNKGNFPGRFSGRQFSNSRSEMNVSTLELGDSALYLCASSLNLGGQGVEQYFGPGTRLTVT.

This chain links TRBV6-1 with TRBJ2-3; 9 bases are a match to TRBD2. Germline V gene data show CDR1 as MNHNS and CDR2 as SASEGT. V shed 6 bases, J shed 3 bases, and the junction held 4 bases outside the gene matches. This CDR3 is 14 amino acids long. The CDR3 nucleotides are TGTGCCAGCAGCCTAGCGGGATCTACAGATACGCAGTATTTT. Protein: CASSLAGSTDTQYF.

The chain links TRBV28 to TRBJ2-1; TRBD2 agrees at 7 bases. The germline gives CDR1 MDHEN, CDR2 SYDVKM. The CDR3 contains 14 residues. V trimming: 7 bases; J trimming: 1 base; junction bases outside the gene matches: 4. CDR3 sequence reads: CASIGGGSYNEQFF. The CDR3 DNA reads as TGTGCCAGCATAGGCGGGGGTTCCTACAATGAGCAGTTCTTC.

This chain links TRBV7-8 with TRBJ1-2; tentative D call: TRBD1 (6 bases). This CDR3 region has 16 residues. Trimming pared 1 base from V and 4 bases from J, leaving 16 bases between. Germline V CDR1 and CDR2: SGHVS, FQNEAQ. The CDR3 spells CASSLETGFAFYGYTF. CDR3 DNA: TGTGCCAGCAGCTTAGAGACAGGCTTCGCCTTCTATGGCTACACCTTC.

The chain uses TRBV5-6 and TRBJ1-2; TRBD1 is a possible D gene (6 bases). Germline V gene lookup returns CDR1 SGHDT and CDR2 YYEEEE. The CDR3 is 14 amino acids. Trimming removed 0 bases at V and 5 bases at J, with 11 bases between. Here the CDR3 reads CASSLDRALYGYTF. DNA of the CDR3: TGTGCCAGCAGCTTGGACAGGGCATTGTATGGCTACACCTTC.

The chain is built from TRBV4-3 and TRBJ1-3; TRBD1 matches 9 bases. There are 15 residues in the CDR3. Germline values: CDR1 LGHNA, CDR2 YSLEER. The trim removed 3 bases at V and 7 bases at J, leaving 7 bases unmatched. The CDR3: CASSQEQGASNTIYF. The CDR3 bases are TGCGCCAGCAGCCAGGAACAGGGGGCGTCGAACACCATATATTTT.

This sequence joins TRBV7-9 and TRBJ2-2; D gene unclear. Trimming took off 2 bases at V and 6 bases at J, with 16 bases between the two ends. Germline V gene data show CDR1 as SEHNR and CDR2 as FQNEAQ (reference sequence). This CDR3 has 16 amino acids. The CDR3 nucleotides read TGTGCCAGCAGCTTAAGATCGCCTTTGGCGGCCGGGGAGCTGTTTTTT. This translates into CASSLRSPLAAGELFF. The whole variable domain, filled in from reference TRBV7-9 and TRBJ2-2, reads DTGVSQNPRHKITKRGQNVTFRCDPISEHNRLYWYRQTLGQGPEFLTYFQNEAQLEKSRLLSDRFSAERPKGSFSTLEIQRTEQGDSAMYLCASSLRSPLAAGELFFGEGSRLTVL.

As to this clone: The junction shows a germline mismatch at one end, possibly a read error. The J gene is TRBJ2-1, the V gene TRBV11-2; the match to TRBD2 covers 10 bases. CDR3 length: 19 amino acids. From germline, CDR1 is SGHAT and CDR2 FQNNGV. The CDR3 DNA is TGTGCCAGCACCTTACGGGGTAGCGGGGGGATAGGTTCCTACAATGAGCAGTTCTTC. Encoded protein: CASTLRGSGGIGSYNEQFF. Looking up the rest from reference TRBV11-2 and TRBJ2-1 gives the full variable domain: EAGVAQSPRYKIIEKRQSVAFWCNPISGHATLYWYQQILGQGPKLLIQFQNNGVVDDSQLPKDRFSAERLKGVDSTLKIQPAKLEDSAVYLCASTLRGSGGIGSYNEQFFGPGTRLTVL.

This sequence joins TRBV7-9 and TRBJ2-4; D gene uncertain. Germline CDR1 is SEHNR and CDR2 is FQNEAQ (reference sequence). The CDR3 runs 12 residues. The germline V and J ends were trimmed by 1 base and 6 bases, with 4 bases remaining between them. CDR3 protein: CASSLDINIQYF. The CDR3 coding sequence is TGTGCCAGCAGCTTAGATATAAACATTCAGTACTTC.

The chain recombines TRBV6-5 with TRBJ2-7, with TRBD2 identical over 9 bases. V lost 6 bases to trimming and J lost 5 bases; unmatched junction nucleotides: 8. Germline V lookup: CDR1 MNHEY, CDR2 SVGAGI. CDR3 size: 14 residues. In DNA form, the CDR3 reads TGTGCCAGCAGATCGGGACTAGCTTCGAACGAGCAGTACTTC. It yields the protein CASRSGLASNEQYF.

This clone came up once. CDR3 sequence reads: CASSPPLGRGTYNEQFF. The DNA for the CDR3 is TGTGCCAGCAGTCCCCCGTTGGGAAGGGGAACCTACAATGAGCAGTTCTTC. The chain uses TRBV28 and TRBJ2-1, with D possibly TRBD1 on 5 matching bases. This CDR3 contains 17 residues. Germline V gene lookup returns CDR1 MDHEN and CDR2 SYDVKM. V lost 5 bases and J lost 2, with 19 bases in between.

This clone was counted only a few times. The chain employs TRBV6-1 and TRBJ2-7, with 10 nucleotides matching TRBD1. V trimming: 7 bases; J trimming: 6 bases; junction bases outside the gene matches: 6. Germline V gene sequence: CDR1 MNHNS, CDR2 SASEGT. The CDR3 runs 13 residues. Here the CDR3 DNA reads TGTGCCAGCATCACGACAGGGGGCGTCGAGCAGTACTTC. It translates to CASITTGGVEQYF.

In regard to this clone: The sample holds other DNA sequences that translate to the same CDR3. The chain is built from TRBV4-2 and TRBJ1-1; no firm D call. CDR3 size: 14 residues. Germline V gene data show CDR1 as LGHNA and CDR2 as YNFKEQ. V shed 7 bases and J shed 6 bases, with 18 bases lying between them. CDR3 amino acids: CASTLGRESSEAFF. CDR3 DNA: TGTGCCAGCACTCTGGGTCGGGAGAGTTCTGAAGCTTTCTTT.

The CDR3: CASSFMSGLNEKLFF. The CDR3 nucleotides read TGTGCCAGCAGCTTTATGTCTGGTCTAAATGAAAAACTGTTTTTT. This chain joins TRBV7-8 and TRBJ1-4, with D unresolved. Germline V lookup: CDR1 SGHVS, CDR2 FQNEAQ. V was trimmed by 3 bases and J by 5 bases, leaving 13 bases between them. The CDR3 is 15 amino acids.

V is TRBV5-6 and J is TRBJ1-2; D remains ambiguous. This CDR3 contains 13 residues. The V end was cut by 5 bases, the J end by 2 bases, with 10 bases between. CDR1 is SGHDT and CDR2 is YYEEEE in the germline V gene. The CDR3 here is CASSRGLNYGYTF. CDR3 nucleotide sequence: TGTGCCAGCAGTCGCGGGCTAAACTATGGCTACACCTTC.